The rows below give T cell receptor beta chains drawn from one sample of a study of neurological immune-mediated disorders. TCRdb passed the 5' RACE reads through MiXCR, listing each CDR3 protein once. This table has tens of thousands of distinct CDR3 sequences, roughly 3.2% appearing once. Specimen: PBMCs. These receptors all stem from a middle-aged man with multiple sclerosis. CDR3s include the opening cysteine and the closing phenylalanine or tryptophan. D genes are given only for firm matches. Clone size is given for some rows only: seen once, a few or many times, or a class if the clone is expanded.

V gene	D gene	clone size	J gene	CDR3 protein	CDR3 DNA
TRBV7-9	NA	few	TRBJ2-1	CASSAETGLTPSSYNEQFF	TGTGCCAGCAGCGCCGAGACAGGATTAACCCCTTCCTCCTACAATGAGCAGTTCTTC
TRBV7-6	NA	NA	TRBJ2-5	CASSLAIKETQYF	TGTGCCAGCAGCTTAGCAATCAAAGAGACCCAGTACTTC
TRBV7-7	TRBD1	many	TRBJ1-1	CASSLDRATEAFF	TGTGCCAGCAGTCTGGACAGGGCGACTGAAGCTTTCTTT
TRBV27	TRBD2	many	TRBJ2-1	CASSLSPTSVNEQFF	TGTGCCAGCAGTTTATCGCCGACTAGCGTGAATGAGCAGTTCTTC
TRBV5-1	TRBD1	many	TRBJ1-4	CASSLVGGRDEKLFF	TGCGCCAGCAGCTTGGTAGGGGGCAGGGATGAAAAACTGTTTTTT
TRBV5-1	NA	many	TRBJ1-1	CASSYGGVSTEAFF	TGCGCCAGCAGCTACGGAGGGGTCAGCACTGAAGCTTTCTTT
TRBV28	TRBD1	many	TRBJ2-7	CTSSPTPGQGLYEQYF	TGTACCAGCAGTCCAACTCCGGGACAGGGCCTCTACGAGCAGTACTTC
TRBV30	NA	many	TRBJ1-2	CAWRPRSFGYGYTF	TGTGCCTGGAGGCCGAGGAGCTTTGGCTATGGCTACACCTTC
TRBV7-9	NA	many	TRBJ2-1	CASSFSDRRGNEQFF	TGTGCCAGCAGCTTTTCGGATAGGAGAGGCAATGAGCAGTTCTTC
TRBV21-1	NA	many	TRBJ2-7	CASSKAEGNSYEQYF	TGTGCCAGCAGCAAAGCTGAGGGGAACTCCTACGAGCAGTACTTC
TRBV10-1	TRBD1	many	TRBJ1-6	CASRGQGASSPLHF	TGCGCCAGCAGGGGACAGGGGGCAAGTTCACCCCTCCACTTT
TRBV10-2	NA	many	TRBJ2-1	CASSDLRGVSSYNEQFF	TGCGCCAGCAGTGACCTCCGAGGCGTTAGCTCCTACAATGAGCAGTTCTTC
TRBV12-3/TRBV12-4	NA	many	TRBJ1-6	CASSPRANYNSPLHF	TGTGCCAGCAGCCCCCGAGCGAACTATAATTCACCCCTCCACTTT
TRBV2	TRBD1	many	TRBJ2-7	CASSAGTGGAGEQYF	TGTGCCAGCAGCGCAGGGACAGGGGGGGCGGGCGAGCAGTACTTC
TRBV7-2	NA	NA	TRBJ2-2	CASSISFPNRILPGELFF	TGTGCCAGCAGCATTAGTTTTCCGAATAGAATTCTCCCCGGGGAGCTGTTTTTT
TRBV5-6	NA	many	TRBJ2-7	CASSLRRAPYEQYF	TGTGCCAGCAGCTTGAGACGGGCTCCTTACGAGCAGTACTTC
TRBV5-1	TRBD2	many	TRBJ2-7	CASSLGTGGTYEQYF	TGCGCCAGCAGCTTGGGTACGGGAGGGACTTACGAGCAGTACTTC
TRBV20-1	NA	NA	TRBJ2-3	CSAQTPTRTDTQYF	TGCAGTGCGCAGACACCGACTCGCACAGATACGCAGTATTTT
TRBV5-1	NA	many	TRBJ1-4	CASGNDPTNEKLFF	TGCGCCAGCGGAAACGACCCAACTAATGAAAAACTGTTTTTT
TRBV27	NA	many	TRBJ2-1	CASSLGDPNNEQFF	TGTGCCAGCAGTTTAGGGGACCCTAACAATGAGCAGTTCTTC
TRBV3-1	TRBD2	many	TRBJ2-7	CASSYRLAGSYEQYF	TGTGCCAGCAGCTACCGACTAGCGGGCTCCTACGAGCAGTACTTC
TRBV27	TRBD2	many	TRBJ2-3	CASSPRTSGGPGAGTQYF	TGTGCCAGCAGTCCCCGGACTAGCGGGGGACCCGGCGCGGGTACGCAGTATTTT
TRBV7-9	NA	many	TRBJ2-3	CASSHQTDDNTQYF	TGTGCCAGCAGCCACCAGACCGACGACAATACGCAGTATTTT
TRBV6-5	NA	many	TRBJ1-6	CASSRTQGNNSPLHF	TGTGCCAGCAGTCGTACCCAGGGAAATAATTCACCCCTCCACTTT
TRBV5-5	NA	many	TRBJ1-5	CASSFGENSNQPQHF	TGTGCCAGCAGCTTTGGGGAAAATAGCAATCAGCCCCAGCATTTT
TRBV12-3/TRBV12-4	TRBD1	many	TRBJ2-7	CASSLGTGGIHEQYF	TGTGCCAGCAGTTTGGGGACAGGGGGGATCCACGAGCAGTACTTC
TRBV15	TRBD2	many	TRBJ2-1	CATSRGTSDYNEQFF	TGTGCCACCAGCAGAGGGACTAGCGACTACAATGAGCAGTTCTTC
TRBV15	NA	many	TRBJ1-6	CATSRDGFYNSPLHF	TGTGCCACCAGCAGAGATGGGTTTTATAATTCACCCCTCCACTTT
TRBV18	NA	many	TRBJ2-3	CASSPTGGRTDTQYF	TGTGCCAGCTCACCGACCGGGGGGCGTACAGATACGCAGTATTTT
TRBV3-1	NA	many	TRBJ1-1	CASSHRADTEAFF	TGTGCCAGCAGCCACAGGGCCGACACTGAAGCTTTCTTT
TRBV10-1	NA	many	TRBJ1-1	CASSPDSWTEAFF	TGCGCCAGCAGTCCGGACAGCTGGACTGAAGCTTTCTTT
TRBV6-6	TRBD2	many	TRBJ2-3	CASSLAGGRTDTQYF	TGTGCCAGCAGTTTAGCGGGAGGTAGGACAGATACGCAGTATTTT
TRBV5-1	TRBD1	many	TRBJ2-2	CASSFRTGGWNTGELFF	TGCGCCAGCAGCTTTAGGACAGGGGGCTGGAACACCGGGGAGCTGTTTTTT
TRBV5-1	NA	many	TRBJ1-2	CASSLDSTYGYTF	TGTGCCAGCAGCCTCGACAGCACTTATGGCTACACCTTC
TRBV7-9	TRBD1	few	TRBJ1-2	CASQQGTSGYTF	TGTGCCAGCCAACAGGGGACGAGTGGCTACACCTTC
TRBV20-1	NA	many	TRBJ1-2	CSARGKGVDTF	TGCAGTGCTAGGGGGAAAGGGGTAGACACCTTC
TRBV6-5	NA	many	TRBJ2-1	CATKGGYNEQFF	TGTGCCACCAAGGGGGGGTACAATGAGCAGTTCTTC
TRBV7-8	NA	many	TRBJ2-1	CASSSSGYREQFF	TGTGCCAGCAGCTCGAGTGGCTACAGAGAGCAGTTCTTC
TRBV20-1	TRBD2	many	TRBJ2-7	CSARVAAGPYEQYF	TGCAGTGCTAGAGTGGCAGCGGGACCCTACGAGCAGTACTTC
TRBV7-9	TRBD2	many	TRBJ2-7	CASSLMAGGHEQYF	TGTGCCAGCAGCTTAATGGCGGGAGGGCACGAGCAGTACTTC
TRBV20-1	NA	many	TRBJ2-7	CSARGTSSYEQYF	TGCAGTGCTAGAGGAACCAGCTCCTACGAGCAGTACTTC
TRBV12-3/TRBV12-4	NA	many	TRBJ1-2	CASSLDRTDGYTF	TGTGCCAGCAGTTTAGATAGAACGGATGGCTACACCTTC
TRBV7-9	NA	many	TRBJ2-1	CASSPLMLRANGNEQFF	TGTGCCAGCAGCCCTCTAATGTTAAGGGCAAATGGGAATGAGCAGTTCTTC
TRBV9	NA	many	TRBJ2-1	CASRPGRIYNEQFF	TGTGCCAGCAGGCCGGGACGGATTTACAATGAGCAGTTCTTC
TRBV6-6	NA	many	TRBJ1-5	CASSYSEGSQPQHF	TGTGCCAGCAGTTACTCGGAGGGTTCCCAGCCCCAGCATTTT
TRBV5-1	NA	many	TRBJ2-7	CASSRTPRTGTYEQYF	TGCGCCAGCAGCCGGACCCCTAGGACGGGAACCTACGAGCAGTACTTC
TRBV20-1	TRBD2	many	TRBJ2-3	CSARASGGGRTDTQYF	TGCAGTGCTAGAGCCTCGGGCGGGGGGCGGACAGATACGCAGTATTTT
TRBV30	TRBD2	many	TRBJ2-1	CACHRGVYNEQFF	TGTGCCTGTCACCGGGGGGTTTACAATGAGCAGTTCTTC
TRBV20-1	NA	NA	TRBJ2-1	CNASYTGFPYNEQFF	TGCAATGCTAGTTATACAGGATTCCCCTACAATGAGCAGTTCTTC
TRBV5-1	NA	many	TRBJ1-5	CASSTDSMEQPQHF	TGCGCCAGCAGCACGGACAGTATGGAACAGCCCCAGCATTTT
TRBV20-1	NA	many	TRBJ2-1	CSARVRSTLLSYNEQFF	TGCAGTGCTAGAGTGAGGTCTACCTTACTCTCCTACAATGAGCAGTTCTTC
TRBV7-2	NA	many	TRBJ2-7	CASSLGRFYEQYF	TGTGCCAGCAGCTTAGGCCGGTTCTACGAGCAGTACTTC
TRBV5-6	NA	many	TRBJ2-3	CASSFWGIYPDTQYF	TGTGCCAGCAGCTTTTGGGGGATTTATCCAGATACGCAGTATTTT
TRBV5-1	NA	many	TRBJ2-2	CASSHGTVNTGELFF	TGCGCCAGCAGCCATGGGACGGTGAACACCGGGGAGCTGTTTTTT
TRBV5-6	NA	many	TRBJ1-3	CASSFVRVNSGNTIYF	TGTGCCAGCAGCTTTGTCAGGGTGAACTCTGGAAACACCATATATTTT
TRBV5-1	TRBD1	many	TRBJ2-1	CASRQSGTGLSEQFF	TGCGCCAGCCGCCAATCCGGGACAGGGTTATCTGAGCAGTTCTTC